This T cell receptor (beta chain) was recorded in a study of OX40 agonist ivuxolimab in advanced cancers. The method was immunoSEQ multiplex PCR; TCRdb's version includes in-frame clones alone and lacks a portion of them. This sample has some 30,000 clones, with roughly nine tenths found just once. This CDR3 spans 18 amino acids. J was trimmed by 3 bases and V by 1 base; bases with no gene match: 10. Germline CDR1 LGHNA, CDR2 YNFKEQ. This chain links TRBV4-2 with TRBJ2-7, with 12 bases matching TRBD2. The origin of this receptor is an adult with an advanced solid tumor such as melanoma, head and neck, liver or kidney cancer. The sequencing here drew on CD4+ or CD8+ T cells sorted from blood, taken in a trial of the OX40 agonist ivuxolimab. The CDR3 DNA reads TGTGCCAGCAGCCAAGGACTAGCGGGAGTTGCCTACTTCTACGAGCAGTACTTC. Translated: CASSQGLAGVAYFYEQYF.